Listed below are T cell receptor beta chains from one sample, sequenced in a study of blood T cell repertoires in COVID-19. The method was immunoSEQ multiplex PCR; TCRdb's version includes in-frame clones alone and lacks a portion of them. The sample shows roughly 180,000 clones, around 88% of them seen only once. Sequenced input: peripheral blood. The receptors come from a woman aged 25 to 39 with acute or convalescent COVID-19. Both conserved end residues are part of each CDR3. The D gene is left open where the match is weak. The size field is filled for only some rows; it gives once, few, many or a size class.

TRBJ2-7,TRBV2,.,TRBD2,CASKFETSGAYEQYF,TGTGCCAGCAAATTTGAAACTAGCGGTGCCTACGAGCAGTACTTC
TRBJ2-3,TRBV5-1,once,.,CASGSSTKIDTQYF,TGCGCCAGCGGGTCTAGCACGAAGATAGATACGCAGTATTTT
TRBJ1-2,TRBV5-1,.,TRBD1,CASSNAGTGDGNF,TGCGCCAGCAGCAACGCCGGGACAGGGGACGGGAACTTC
TRBJ1-2,TRBV12-1,few,.,CASSSDRGGYTF,TGTGCCAGCAGCTCTGACAGGGGTGGCTACACCTTC
TRBJ2-7,TRBV19,.,TRBD1,CASQGASEQYF,TGTGCCAGCCAGGGGGCGAGTGAGCAGTACTTC
TRBJ1-2,TRBV14,.,.,CASSQVGGYGYTF,TGTGCCAGCAGCCAAGTAGGGGGCTATGGCTACACCTTC
TRBJ2-5,TRBV18,.,.,CASSPPSRQETQYF,TGTGCCAGCTCACCACCGAGCCGTCAAGAGACCCAGTACTTC
TRBJ2-5,TRBV10-3,.,.,CAINRGSEETQYF,TGTGCCATCAACCGGGGAAGTGAAGAGACCCAGTACTTC
TRBJ2-7,TRBV6-2/TRBV6-3,.,TRBD2,CASSFREVNYEQYF,TGTGCCAGCAGTTTTCGGGAGGTTAACTACGAGCAGTACTTC
TRBJ2-2,TRBV10-1,once,TRBD2,CASGVSGGRTGELFF,TGCGCCAGCGGGGTAAGCGGGGGTAGGACCGGGGAGCTGTTTTTT
TRBJ2-7,TRBV25-1,.,.,CASSELGPEQYF,TGTGCCAGCAGTGAATTGGGGCCCGAGCAGTACTTC
TRBJ2-3,TRBV30,.,TRBD1,CAWSVRGTVTDTQYF,TGTGCCTGGAGTGTACGTGGGACAGTCACAGATACGCAGTATTTT
TRBJ2-3,TRBV10-3,.,.,CAISESRGTDTQYF,TGTGCCATCAGTGAGTCGCGCGGAACAGATACGCAGTATTTT
TRBJ1-3,TRBV28,.,.,CASSYPGQGNTIYF,TGTGCCAGCAGTTATCCGGGACAAGGGAACACCATATATTTT
TRBJ2-1,TRBV6-5,.,TRBD2,CASSSRTSGYNEQFF,TGTGCCAGCAGCTCTCGGACTAGCGGGTACAATGAGCAGTTCTTC
TRBJ1-4,TRBV6-6,.,TRBD1,CASSSQGAEKLFF,TGTGCCAGCAGTTCACAGGGGGCTGAAAAACTGTTTTTT
TRBJ1-1,TRBV18,.,.,CASSPQGSLNTEAFF,TGTGCCAGCTCACCGCAGGGTTCCTTGAACACTGAAGCTTTCTTT
TRBJ2-1,TRBV14,.,TRBD2,CASSPGLAYNEQFF,TGTGCCAGCAGCCCGGGACTAGCCTACAATGAGCAGTTCTTC
TRBJ2-3,TRBV11-3,.,TRBD1,CASSSGQGMVDTQYF,TGTGCCAGCAGCTCGGGACAGGGGATGGTAGATACGCAGTATTTT
TRBJ2-7,TRBV12-3/TRBV12-4,.,TRBD2,CAVKLAGGHEQYF,TGTGCCGTCAAACTAGCGGGAGGCCACGAGCAGTACTTC
TRBJ2-7,TRBV2,.,.,CASSDQGFSYEQYF,TGTGCCAGCAGTGACCAGGGATTCTCCTACGAGCAGTACTTC
TRBJ2-4,TRBV29-1,.,.,CSVRRRLAKNIQYF,TGCAGCGTCAGGCGTCGGTTAGCCAAAAACATTCAGTACTTC
TRBJ2-7,TRBV18,once,TRBD1,CASSPVGQGGYEQYF,TGTGCCAGCTCCCCCGTGGGACAGGGGGGATACGAGCAGTACTTC
TRBJ1-1,TRBV6-5,.,.,CASSSNQGLGAFF,TGTGCCAGCAGTTCAAATCAGGGACTCGGAGCTTTCTTT
TRBJ1-6,TRBV19,.,.,CASKNRVNSPLHF,TGTGCCAGTAAAAACAGGGTGAATTCACCCCTCCACTTT
TRBJ1-5,TRBV4-1,.,.,CASSHAGSGNQPQHF,TGCGCCAGCAGTCACGCAGGGTCTGGCAATCAGCCCCAGCATTTT
TRBJ1-6,TRBV3-1/TRBV3-2,.,.,CAPPRGFSLHF,TGTGCCCCCCCCCGCGGGTTTAGCCTCCACTTT
TRBJ2-5,TRBV5-4,few,TRBD2,CASSLLAGKETQYF,TGTGCCAGCAGCTTACTAGCGGGGAAAGAGACCCAGTACTTC
TRBJ1-1,TRBV6-5,.,.,CASKGSETGGMEAFF,TGTGCCAGCAAAGGCTCGGAGACAGGTGGGATGGAAGCTTTCTTT
TRBJ1-2,TRBV18,.,.,CASSPFTQGPRGYTF,TGTGCCAGCTCACCCTTTACTCAGGGGCCCCGTGGCTACACCTTC
TRBJ1-2,TRBV6-5,.,.,CASSPRRQSRKTF,TGTGCCAGCAGCCCCCGCCGACAGAGTCGGAAAACCTTC
TRBJ2-1,TRBV29-1,.,TRBD2,CSVGLAEYNEQFF,TGCAGCGTGGGACTAGCGGAGTACAATGAGCAGTTCTTC
TRBJ2-1,TRBV2,.,TRBD2,CASIRGSRTSAFNEQFF,TGTGCCAGCATACGGGGAAGTAGGACTAGCGCCTTCAATGAGCAGTTCTTC
TRBJ2-2,TRBV27,once,.,CASSLRLNTGELFF,TGTGCCAGCAGTTTGCGGCTGAACACCGGGGAGCTGTTTTTT
TRBJ2-2,TRBV24-1,once,TRBD1,CATSDLAGTGLVANTGELFF,TGTGCCACCAGTGATTTGGCCGGGACAGGGTTAGTCGCGAACACCGGGGAGCTGTTTTTT
TRBJ1-2,TRBV29-1,.,TRBD1,CSVRTGGIYGYTF,TGCAGCGTACGGACAGGGGGAATCTATGGCTACACCTTC
TRBJ2-7,TRBV6-5,few,.,CASSDTGNYEQYF,TGTGCCAGCAGCGATACAGGGAACTACGAGCAGTACTTC
TRBJ2-6,TRBV7-2,.,.,CASSLRGFGANVLTF,TGTGCCAGCAGCTTAAGGGGTTTTGGGGCCAACGTCCTGACTTTC
TRBJ2-3,TRBV11-2,.,TRBD1,CASKVGGTGADTQYF,TGTGCCAGCAAAGTTGGGGGGACAGGGGCGGATACGCAGTATTTT
TRBJ2-7,TRBV6-2/TRBV6-3,.,.,CASSYSHYEQYF,TGTGCCAGCAGTTACTCACATTACGAGCAGTACTTC
TRBJ2-7,TRBV6-5,.,.,CASQSSGTGSYEQYF,TGTGCCAGCCAATCTAGCGGTACAGGGTCCTACGAGCAGTACTTC
TRBJ1-6,TRBV5-1,.,.,CASRTEGLTNSPLHF,TGCGCCAGCAGAACGGAGGGACTCACGAATTCACCCCTCCACTTT
TRBJ2-3,TRBV10-3,.,TRBD1,CAISESGTGVSDTQYF,TGTGCCATCAGTGAGTCGGGGACAGGGGTTTCGGATACGCAGTATTTT
TRBJ2-1,TRBV15,.,TRBD1,CATRDRASGEQFF,TGTGCCACCCGGGACAGGGCTAGTGGTGAGCAGTTCTTC
TRBJ2-1,TRBV30,.,TRBD2,CAWSVLSSGAYNEQFF,TGTGCCTGGAGTGTATTGTCTAGCGGTGCGTACAATGAGCAGTTCTTC
TRBJ2-5,TRBV2,.,.,CASTAGTVQETQYF,TGTGCCAGCACTGCGGGGACAGTGCAAGAGACCCAGTACTTC
TRBJ1-4,TRBV9,.,.,CASSGGTSNEKLFF,TGTGCCAGCAGCGGTGGCACATCTAATGAAAAACTGTTTTTT
TRBJ2-1,TRBV11-3,.,TRBD2,CASSISGSGNEQFF,TGTGCCAGCAGCATTAGCGGGAGTGGAAATGAGCAGTTCTTC
TRBJ1-3,TRBV25-1,.,TRBD1,CASSENRGERGTIYF,TGTGCCAGCAGTGAAAACAGGGGGGAAAGGGGAACCATATATTTT
TRBJ1-2,TRBV27,.,.,CASSETAFYGYTF,TGTGCCAGCAGCGAGACTGCCTTCTATGGCTACACCTTC
TRBJ1-4,TRBV2,.,.,CASSAPGSNEKLFF,TGTGCCAGCAGTGCTCCAGGGTCTAATGAAAAACTGTTTTTT